These T cell receptor beta chains were read from a single sample in a study of T cell responses to AZD1222 COVID-19 vaccine. TCRdb's copy holds only in-frame clones and misses some; the assay was immunoSEQ multiplex PCR. In the table there are about 130,000 clones, 88% of which are singletons. Sequenced here: peripheral blood, sampled 28 days after the second AZD1222 dose. These receptors all stem from an adult who received the AZD1222 COVID-19 vaccine. Both conserved end residues are part of each CDR3. The order of the fields is J gene, V gene, clone size, D gene, CDR3 protein, CDR3 DNA. A D gene is named only where the DNA matches it firmly. Clone size is shown for a subset of rows, as once, few, many or a class of expanded clone.

>TRBJ2-2|TRBV2|NA|NA
CASMTGYTGELFF
TGTGCCAGCATGACGGGATACACCGGGGAGCTGTTTTTT
>TRBJ1-2|TRBV5-5|NA|NA
CASSLNPEDYGYTF
TGTGCCAGCAGCTTAAACCCGGAGGACTATGGCTACACCTTC
>TRBJ2-7|TRBV7-8|NA|TRBD1
CASSFTGTGVEQYF
TGTGCCAGCAGCTTTACCGGGACAGGGGTCGAGCAGTACTTC
>TRBJ2-1|TRBV12-1|NA|NA
CASSFGARGHLCEQFF
TGTGCCAGCAGCTTTGGAGCTAGGGGGCATCTATGTGAGCAGTTCTTC
>TRBJ2-2|TRBV3-1/TRBV3-2|NA|TRBD1
CASSQAAGGRRAGELFF
TGTGCCAGCAGCCAAGCCGCAGGGGGCCGGAGAGCCGGGGAGCTGTTTTTT
>TRBJ2-2|TRBV27|once|NA
CASTLQGGVDTGELFF
TGTGCCAGCACCCTACAGGGAGGGGTAGACACCGGGGAGCTGTTTTTT
>TRBJ2-3|TRBV24-1|NA|NA
CATSDLPGRTDTQYF
TGTGCCACCAGTGATTTGCCTGGACGCACAGATACGCAGTATTTT
>TRBJ1-5|TRBV11-2|NA|NA
CASSLNNQPQHF
TGTGCCAGCAGCTTGAACAATCAGCCCCAGCATTTT
>TRBJ2-2|TRBV19|NA|TRBD2
CASTHDVAGDTGELFF
TGTGCCAGTACCCATGACGTAGCGGGAGACACCGGGGAGCTGTTTTTT
>TRBJ1-5|TRBV6-1|NA|NA
CASSEILGKLGNQPQHF
TGTGCCAGCAGTGAAATCCTCGGGAAGCTGGGTAATCAGCCCCAGCATTTT
>TRBJ2-2|TRBV12-3/TRBV12-4|NA|NA
CASSFEVSGELFF
TGTGCCAGCAGTTTCGAGGTCTCCGGGGAGCTGTTTTTT
>TRBJ1-2|TRBV15|NA|NA
CATSRAGERGYTF
TGTGCCACCAGCCGAGCAGGGGAACGTGGCTACACCTTC
>TRBJ2-3|TRBV27|NA|TRBD2
CASSSRGSGTTDTQYF
TGTGCCAGCAGTTCTCGGGGTAGCGGGACGACAGATACGCAGTATTTT
>TRBJ1-1|TRBV18|once|NA
CASSPHPPSIQAGNTEAFF
TGTGCCAGCTCACCACACCCCCCTAGTATTCAGGCGGGAAACACTGAAGCTTTCTTT
>TRBJ1-4|TRBV14|NA|NA
CASSPRVATNEKLFF
TGTGCCAGCAGCCCCAGGGTAGCCACTAATGAAAAACTGTTTTTT
>TRBJ2-3|TRBV7-2|NA|TRBD2
CASSSTPRLAGGTDTQYF
TGTGCCAGCAGCTCCACACCAAGACTAGCGGGGGGCACAGATACGCAGTATTTT
>TRBJ2-7|TRBV2|NA|TRBD2
CASSDPGLAGEYEQYF
TGTGCCAGCAGTGATCCTGGGCTAGCGGGAGAGTACGAGCAGTACTTC
>TRBJ1-2|TRBV12-3/TRBV12-4|few|NA
CASSSTANYGYTF
TGTGCCAGCAGTTCGACAGCTAACTATGGCTACACCTTC
>TRBJ1-1|TRBV7-2|NA|NA
CASSAGRTEAFF
TGTGCCAGCAGCGCAGGACGGACTGAAGCTTTCTTT
>TRBJ2-1|TRBV4-2|NA|NA
CASSQVVGHNEQFF
TGTGCCAGCAGCCAAGTAGTTGGCCACAATGAGCAGTTCTTC
>TRBJ1-1|TRBV6-4|NA|NA
CASSQGAEWTEAFF
TGTGCCAGCAGCCAAGGCGCGGAGTGGACTGAAGCTTTCTTT
>TRBJ1-4|TRBV4-1|NA|TRBD1
CASSQAGQGNEKLFF
TGCGCCAGCAGCCAAGCGGGACAGGGTAATGAAAAACTGTTTTTT
>TRBJ1-1|TRBV28|NA|TRBD1
CASRPVPGQGLNTEAFF
TGTGCCAGCAGACCTGTCCCGGGACAGGGTTTGAACACTGAAGCTTTCTTT
>TRBJ2-7|TRBV30|NA|NA
CAWSGGGYEQYF
TGTGCCTGGAGTGGGGGAGGTTACGAGCAGTACTTC
>TRBJ1-3|TRBV5-6|NA|NA
CASSLDGVGSGNTIYF
TGTGCCAGCAGCTTGGATGGGGTTGGATCTGGAAACACCATATATTTT
>TRBJ2-3|TRBV7-9|few|NA
CASGRGNTDTQYF
TGTGCCAGCGGGAGGGGGAACACAGATACGCAGTATTTT
>TRBJ1-1|TRBV5-1|once|NA
CASSLGVGNTEAFF
TGCGCCAGCAGCTTAGGGGTGGGGAACACTGAAGCTTTCTTT
>TRBJ2-3|TRBV3-1/TRBV3-2|once|TRBD1
CASRPQEGTGPFDTQYF
TGTGCCAGCAGGCCGCAGGAAGGGACAGGGCCCTTCGATACGCAGTATTTT
>TRBJ2-1|TRBV7-8|NA|NA
CASSLRTLDDEQFF
TGTGCCAGCAGCTTAAGGACACTAGACGATGAGCAGTTCTTC
>TRBJ1-2|TRBV3-1/TRBV3-2|NA|NA
CASSQDHSKGYTF
TGTGCCAGCAGCCAAGATCACAGCAAGGGCTACACCTTC
>TRBJ2-7|TRBV18|NA|TRBD1
CATAGQAYEQYF
TGTGCCACCGCCGGACAGGCCTACGAGCAGTACTTC
>TRBJ1-3|TRBV3-1/TRBV3-2|NA|NA
CASSQDSGSGNTIYF
TGTGCCAGCAGCCAAGATTCAGGCTCTGGAAACACCATATATTTT
>TRBJ2-5|TRBV11-3|NA|NA
CASSLGLRGVQYF
TGTGCCAGCAGCTTGGGCCTCCGGGGTGTCCAGTACTTC
>TRBJ2-7|TRBV19|NA|TRBD1
CASSDRTGPYEQYF
TGTGCCAGTAGTGACCGGACAGGGCCCTACGAGCAGTACTTC
>TRBJ2-2|TRBV7-2|once|TRBD1
CASSQQGHTGELFF
TGTGCCAGCAGCCAACAGGGGCACACCGGGGAGCTGTTTTTT
>TRBJ2-1|TRBV11-3|NA|TRBD1
CASSLPWDRGTDEQFF
TGTGCCAGCAGCTTACCATGGGACAGAGGAACGGATGAGCAGTTCTTC
>TRBJ1-6|TRBV19|NA|NA
CASTPRGNLGDSPLHF
TGTGCCAGTACCCCTAGGGGGAACCTCGGGGATTCACCCCTCCACTTT
>TRBJ2-1|TRBV6-6|NA|NA
CASSYFGIRAGEQFF
TGTGCCAGCAGTTACTTTGGAATTAGGGCGGGTGAGCAGTTCTTC
>TRBJ1-5|TRBV3-1/TRBV3-2|once|TRBD1
CASSQGSGGRQPQHF
TGTGCCAGCAGCCAAGGCTCAGGGGGTCGTCAGCCCCAGCATTTT
>TRBJ1-1|TRBV3-1/TRBV3-2|NA|NA
CASSRLEGVGEGAFF
TGTGCCAGCAGCCGCCTTGAGGGAGTAGGGGAGGGGGCTTTCTTT
>TRBJ2-1|TRBV15|NA|TRBD2
CATSRDPSGGGRNEQFF
TGTGCCACCAGCAGAGATCCGAGCGGGGGGGGACGCAATGAGCAGTTCTTC
>TRBJ1-6|TRBV5-1|NA|NA
CASSFDYNSPLHF
TGCGCCAGCAGCTTTGACTATAATTCACCCCTCCACTTT
>TRBJ1-2|TRBV7-2|NA|NA
CASSLNSNYGYTF
TGTGCCAGCAGCTTAAACAGTAACTATGGCTACACCTTC
>TRBJ2-7|TRBV2|NA|TRBD1
CASSPDTTGGNEQYF
TGTGCCAGCAGTCCCGATACGACAGGGGGGAACGAGCAGTACTTC
>TRBJ1-3|TRBV2|NA|NA
CASILDRNSGNTIYF
TGTGCCAGCATTCTAGACAGGAACTCTGGAAACACCATATATTTT
>TRBJ2-5|TRBV2|NA|TRBD2
CASRFGGAKETQYF
TGTGCCAGCAGGTTCGGGGGGGCTAAAGAGACCCAGTACTTC